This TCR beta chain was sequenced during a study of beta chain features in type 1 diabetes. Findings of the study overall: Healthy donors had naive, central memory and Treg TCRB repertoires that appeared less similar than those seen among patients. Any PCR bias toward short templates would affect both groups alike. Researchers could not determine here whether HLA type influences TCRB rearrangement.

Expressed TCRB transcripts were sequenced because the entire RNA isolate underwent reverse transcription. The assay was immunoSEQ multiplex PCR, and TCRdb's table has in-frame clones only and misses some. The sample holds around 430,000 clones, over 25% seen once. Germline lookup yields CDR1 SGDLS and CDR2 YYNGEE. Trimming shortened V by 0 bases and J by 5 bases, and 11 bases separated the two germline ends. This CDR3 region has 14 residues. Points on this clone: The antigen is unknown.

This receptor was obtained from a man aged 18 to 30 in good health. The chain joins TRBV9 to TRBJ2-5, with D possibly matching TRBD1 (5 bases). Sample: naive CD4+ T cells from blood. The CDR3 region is CASSVVPGMETQYF. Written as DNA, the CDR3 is TGTGCCAGCAGCGTAGTCCCAGGGATGGAGACCCAGTACTTC.